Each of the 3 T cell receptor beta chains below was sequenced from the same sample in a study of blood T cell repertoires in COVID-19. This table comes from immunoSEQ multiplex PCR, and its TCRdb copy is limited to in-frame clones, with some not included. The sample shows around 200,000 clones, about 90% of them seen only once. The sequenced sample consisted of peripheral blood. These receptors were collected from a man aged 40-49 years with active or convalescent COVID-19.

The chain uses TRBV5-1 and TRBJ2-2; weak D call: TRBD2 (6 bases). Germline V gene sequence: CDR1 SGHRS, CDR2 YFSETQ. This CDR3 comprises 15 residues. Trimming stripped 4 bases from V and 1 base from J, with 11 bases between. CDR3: CASSPLGGNTGELFF. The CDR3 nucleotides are TGCGCCAGCAGCCCATTGGGGGGGAACACCGGGGAGCTGTTTTTT.

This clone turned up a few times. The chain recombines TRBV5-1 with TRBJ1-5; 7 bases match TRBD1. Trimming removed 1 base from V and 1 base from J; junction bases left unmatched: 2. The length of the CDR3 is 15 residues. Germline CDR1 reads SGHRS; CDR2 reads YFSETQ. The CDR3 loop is CASSLPQGSNQPQHF. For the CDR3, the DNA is TGCGCCAGCAGCTTGCCACAGGGGAGCAATCAGCCCCAGCATTTT.

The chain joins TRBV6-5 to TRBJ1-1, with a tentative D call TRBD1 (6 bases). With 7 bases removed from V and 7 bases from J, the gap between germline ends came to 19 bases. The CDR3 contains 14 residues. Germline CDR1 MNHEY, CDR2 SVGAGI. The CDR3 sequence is CASMAPTGVFEAFF. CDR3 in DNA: TGTGCCAGCATGGCCCCGACAGGAGTTTTTGAAGCTTTCTTT.